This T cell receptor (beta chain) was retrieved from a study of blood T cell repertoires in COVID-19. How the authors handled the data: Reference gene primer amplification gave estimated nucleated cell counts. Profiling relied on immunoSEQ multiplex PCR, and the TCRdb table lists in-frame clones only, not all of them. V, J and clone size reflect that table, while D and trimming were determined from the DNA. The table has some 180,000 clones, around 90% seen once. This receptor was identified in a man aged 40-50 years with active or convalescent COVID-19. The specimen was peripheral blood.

This CDR3 reads CASTPSTSAAYEQYF. DNA of the CDR3: TGTGCCAGCACGCCAAGTACTAGCGCCGCCTACGAGCAGTACTTC. V is TRBV6-5 and J is TRBJ2-7; 7 bases fit TRBD2. The germline V gene encodes CDR1 MNHEY and CDR2 SVGAGI. The ends lost 7 bases at V and 2 bases at J; junction bases unmatched: 11. The CDR3 has 15 amino acids.